The 13 T cell receptor beta chains listed next were all sequenced from one sample in a study of Ad26.COV2.S vaccination and SARS-CoV-2 variants. Sample treatment: 15 to 20 received Ad26.COV2.S at low or high dose, single or two shots; about 5 received placebo; per-sample allocation not given. Following the first vaccine or placebo injection, samples were taken on day 63. The method was immunoSEQ multiplex PCR; TCRdb's version includes in-frame clones alone and lacks a portion of them. The sample has 500,000 or so clones; around 85% are singletons. The sequencing used peripheral blood, collected in a trial of Ad26.COV2.S vaccine versus placebo. The source of these receptors is a person aged 18-65 years who received the Ad26.COV2.S COVID-19 vaccine or a placebo.

The chain carries TRBV14 and TRBJ2-3; 11 positions match TRBD2. CDR3 length: 16 amino acids. The germline CDR1 and CDR2 sequences are SGHDN and FVKESK. V dropped 3 bases and J dropped 6; count of bases not matched to a gene: 8. The CDR3 loop reads CASSHLVSSGRDTQYF. The CDR3 DNA reads as TGTGCCAGCAGCCATTTGGTTTCTAGCGGGAGGGATACGCAGTATTTT.

V usage is TRBV30 and J usage is TRBJ2-7; 11 nucleotides align to TRBD2. The CDR3 sequence is 14 residues long. The trim removed 3 bases at V and 0 bases at J, leaving 1 base unmatched. Germline V lookup: CDR1 GTSNPN, CDR2 SVGIG (reference sequence). In nucleotides, the CDR3 is TGTGCCTGGAGGACTAGCGGGGTCTCCTACGAGCAGTACTTC. This encodes CAWRTSGVSYEQYF.

This clone was found once. Other DNA variants within this sample encode the same CDR3. The chain recombines TRBV7-2 with TRBJ2-5; the D is unclear. The germline gives CDR1 SGHTA, CDR2 FQGNSA. The CDR3 totals 14 residues. Trimming removed 1 base from V and 1 base from J, with 7 bases in between. Here the CDR3 reads CASSLGRAQETQYF. The CDR3 nucleotides read TGTGCCAGCAGCTTAGGAAGGGCCCAAGAGACCCAGTACTTC.

V usage is TRBV19 and J usage is TRBJ2-1; TRBD1 is a possible D gene (6 bases). This CDR3 region has 14 residues. V lost 1 base to trimming and J lost 7 bases, with 11 bases between them. Germline-derived CDR1 and CDR2 are LNHDA and SQIVND (reference sequence). CDR3 residues: CASSIGVRGNEQFF. CDR3 sequence (DNA): TGTGCCAGTAGTATAGGGGTCAGGGGTAATGAGCAGTTCTTC.

The rearrangement joins TRBV5-1 to TRBJ2-7, with 13 bases fitting TRBD2. V was pared by 3 bases and J by 0 bases, with 6 bases of the junction left unmatched. The CDR3 has 17 amino acids. Germline values: CDR1 SGHRS, CDR2 YFSETQ. CDR3 amino acids: CASSWGLAGKTSYEQYF. CDR3 nucleotides: TGCGCCAGCAGCTGGGGACTAGCGGGGAAAACCTCCTACGAGCAGTACTTC. The full variable domain, rest sourced from reference TRBV5-1 and TRBJ2-7, is KAGVTQTPRYLIKTRGQQVTLSCSPISGHRSVSWYQQTPGQGLQFLFEYFSETQRNKGNFPGRFSGRQFSNSRSEMNVSTLELGDSALYLCASSWGLAGKTSYEQYFGPGTRLTVT.

The chain combines TRBV5-5 with TRBJ1-1; TRBD1 is a possible D gene (6 bases). The CDR3 spans 13 residues. V lost 4 bases and J 2 bases, leaving 9 bases between the germline ends. Germline values: CDR1 SGHKS, CDR2 YYEKEE (reference sequence). The CDR3 region is CASSVGANTEAFF. The CDR3 bases are TGTGCCAGCAGCGTGGGGGCTAACACTGAAGCTTTCTTT.

The V gene is TRBV3-1 (or the pseudogene TRBV3-2), the J gene TRBJ2-2; D is possibly TRBD1 or TRBD2 (5 bases each). V lost 4 bases and J 0 bases, leaving 6 bases between the germline ends. Per the germline V gene, CDR1 is LGHDT and CDR2 is YNNKEL (reference sequence). The CDR3 is made up of 14 amino acids. This chain's CDR3 is CASSRDPNTGELFF. CDR3 DNA: TGTGCCAGCAGCCGGGACCCGAACACCGGGGAGCTGTTTTTT.

The rearrangement links TRBV5-4 to TRBJ2-3; TRBD2 might be the D (6 bases). The CDR3 sequence is 14 residues long. Germline CDR1 and CDR2: SGHNT and YYREEE (reference sequence). V gave up 3 bases and J gave up 6 bases, with 14 bases separating them. CDR3 in amino acids: CASSSPSAGDTQYF. The CDR3 DNA reads TGTGCCAGCAGCTCTCCCTCCGCGGGGGATACGCAGTATTTT.

DNA for the CDR3: TGTGCCAGCAGTTTATCACGTCGGGAGGGAGCTTTCTTT. Protein sequence: CASSLSRREGAFF. The chain is built from TRBV27 and TRBJ1-1, with D hard to call. The CDR3 sequence is 13 residues long. The V gene's germline CDR1 is MNHEY and CDR2 SMNVEV (reference sequence). V shed 0 bases and J shed 10 bases, with 12 bases lying between them.

Written as DNA, the CDR3 is TGTGCCAGGACCGTTGGTGATACGCAGTATTTT. Residues: CARTVGDTQYF. The J gene is TRBJ2-3, the V gene TRBV2; D is uncertain. Germline V CDR1 and CDR2: SNHLY, FYNNEI. The CDR3 consists of 11 residues. The V and J ends lost 9 bases and 6 bases respectively, with 10 bases between them.

The V gene is TRBV30, the J gene TRBJ1-6; no reliable D call. The length of the CDR3 is 18 residues. The germline CDR1 and CDR2 sequences are GTSNPN and SVGIG (reference sequence). Trimming shortened V by 0 bases and J by 7 bases, and 22 bases separated the two germline ends. The CDR3 DNA reads as TGTGCCTGGAGTGTCGCCGGGTATCGGCCGTTTGGGAATTCACCCCTCCACTTT. Translated, it gives CAWSVAGYRPFGNSPLHF.

The J gene is TRBJ2-1, the V gene TRBV5-6; perhaps D is TRBD1 or TRBD2 (5 bases each). The V and J ends lost 4 bases and 3 bases respectively, with 14 bases between them. The CDR3 is 15 amino acids. The germline V gene encodes CDR1 SGHDT and CDR2 YYEEEE. The CDR3 loop reads CASSPRDRYYNEQFF. The CDR3 nucleotides read TGTGCCAGCAGCCCCCGGGACCGATACTACAATGAGCAGTTCTTC.

The genes are TRBV28 and TRBJ1-4; D is possibly TRBD1 (6 bases). Germline V gene data show CDR1 as MDHEN and CDR2 as SYDVKM. This CDR3 contains 11 residues. The CDR3 spells CAARGDEKLFF. For the CDR3, the DNA is TGTGCGGCGAGGGGGGATGAAAAACTGTTTTTT.